Listed below are T cell receptor beta chains from one sample, sequenced in a study of technical replicates of blood from several donors. The data were produced by immunoSEQ multiplex PCR, yet TCRdb's version contains in-frame clones alone and is incomplete. The data hold 95,000 or so clones, with about 95% observed a single time. The material sequenced was T cells isolated from PBMCs. The source of these receptors is a human donor in good health. The CDR3 runs from the conserved cysteine through the conserved F or W. A D gene is named only where the DNA matches it firmly. Size values are once, few and many counts, or a class for expanded clones, and some rows have none.

clone_size j_call d_call v_call cdr3_aa cdr3_nt
. TRBJ2-5 TRBD2 TRBV28 CASSLYREVETQYF TGTGCCAGCAGTTTATATCGGGAGGTCGAGACCCAGTACTTC
. TRBJ2-7 TRBD1 TRBV5-4 CASSLDRAHEQYF TGTGCCAGCAGCCTGGACAGGGCCCACGAGCAGTACTTC
. TRBJ2-1 . TRBV13 CASSPRDSGQFF TGTGCCAGCAGCCCCAGGGACTCCGGGCAGTTCTTC
. TRBJ2-7 TRBD2 TRBV6-6 CASSIASGEQYF TGTGCCAGCAGTATCGCTAGCGGCGAGCAGTACTTC
. TRBJ2-3 TRBD1 TRBV5-1 CASSPWDRGQGADTQYF TGCGCCAGCAGCCCTTGGGACAGGGGGCAGGGCGCAGATACGCAGTATTTT
. TRBJ2-7 TRBD2 TRBV14 CASSPIAGPRGEQYF TGTGCCAGCAGCCCAATAGCGGGGCCAAGGGGCGAGCAGTACTTC
. TRBJ1-5 . TRBV7-9 CASSLGQGGQPQHF TGTGCCAGCAGCTTAGGGCAGGGTGGGCAGCCCCAGCATTTT
. TRBJ2-7 . TRBV27 CASRTFPGYEQYF TGTGCCAGCAGGACATTCCCAGGTTACGAGCAGTACTTC
. TRBJ2-3 TRBD2 TRBV2 CASSTLAGVTDTQYF TGTGCCAGCAGTACTCTAGCGGGAGTCACAGATACGCAGTATTTT
. TRBJ2-7 TRBD1 TRBV5-5 CASKRTRQGIDEQYF TGTGCCAGCAAAAGGACCAGACAGGGAATTGACGAGCAGTACTTC
once TRBJ2-4 TRBD1 TRBV2 CASGTGVGPINIQYF TGTGCCAGCGGGACAGGGGTCGGTCCTATAAACATTCAGTACTTC
. TRBJ1-1 . TRBV28 CASSYPAQGGSEAFF TGTGCCAGCAGTTACCCCGCCCAGGGAGGTTCTGAAGCTTTCTTT